Shown below are 10 T cell receptor beta chains from a single sample sequenced in a study of T cells in women clearing cervical HPV infection. Method: immunoSEQ multiplex PCR; TCRdb's copy keeps in-frame clones and lacks some. The sample's table shows over 45,000 clones. Sequences were obtained from blood buffy coat. These receptors all come from a woman aged 18 to 69 with a cervical HPV16 infection that either progressed to CIN3+ or cleared (not recorded which).

As to this clone: The CDR3 end is not reached by the read, which stops 3 residues before it; the germline J gene fills it in. V usage is TRBV3-1 (or the pseudogene TRBV3-2) and J usage is TRBJ2-3; possibly TRBD2 for D (6 bases). The ends were cut back, 2 bases at V and 5 bases at J, with 11 bases in the middle. There are 14 residues in the CDR3. Germline loops: CDR1 LGHDT, CDR2 YNNKEL (reference sequence). The CDR3 bases that were read are TGTGCCAGCAGCCAACATGGAGCGGGAGATACG. It is translated as CASSQHGAGDT. Given in full, the CDR3 is CASSQHGAGDTQYF.

Worth noting for this clone: The read ends 3 residues shy of where the CDR3 ends; the end is completed using the germline J gene. This chain joins TRBV5-1 and TRBJ1-6, with D perhaps matching TRBD1 (6 bases). Trimming took 0 bases from V and 9 from J, leaving 13 bases between them. The CDR3 contains 15 residues. CDR1 is SGHRS and CDR2 is YFSETQ in the germline V gene. CDR3: CASSLDGRGSSPLHF. The sequenced CDR3 bases are TGCGCCAGCAGCTTGGACGGCAGGGGATCTTCACCC.

Incomplete CDR3 DNA: TGTGCCAGTAGTATGGCGGAATACACAGATACG. This gives the protein CASSMAEYTDT. The entire CDR3 sequence reads CASSMAEYTDTQYF. The V gene is TRBV19, the J gene TRBJ2-3; D is unclear. The read ends 3 residues shy of where the CDR3 ends; the end is completed using the germline J gene. Trimming pared 3 bases from V and 2 bases from J, leaving 9 bases between. This CDR3 contains 14 residues. The germline V gene encodes CDR1 LNHDA and CDR2 SQIVND (reference sequence).

As to this clone: Read coverage stops 3 residues before the CDR3 terminus; the germline J gene supplies the remainder. The J gene is TRBJ1-1, the V gene TRBV5-1, with D unclear. Trimming cost V 0 bases and J 0 bases, with 12 bases left between them. This CDR3 is 16 amino acids long. CDR1 is SGHRS and CDR2 is YFSETQ in the germline V gene. CDR3 in amino acids: CASSLVDGSVNTEAFF. The sequenced part of the CDR3 DNA is TGCGCCAGCAGCTTGGTAGACGGGTCGGTGAACACTGAA.

Regarding this clone: The missing CDR3 end, 3 residues past where the read stops, is filled in from the germline J gene. The chain combines TRBV5-1 with TRBJ2-5, with 7 bases identical to TRBD1. The CDR3 sequence is 14 residues long. Germline CDR1 and CDR2: SGHRS and YFSETQ. V shed 4 bases and J 3 bases; nucleotides not matched to a gene: 6. The CDR3 bases that were read are TGCGCCAGCAGCCGTACCGGGACAGAAGAGACC. Its translation: CASSRTGTEET. The entire CDR3 protein reads CASSRTGTEETQYF.

Regarding this clone: The sequence runs out 3 residues before the end of the CDR3; the remainder is reconstructed from the germline J gene. The chain recombines TRBV6-2 or TRBV6-3 with TRBJ1-2; D is perhaps TRBD1 (5 bases). The germline V gene encodes CDR1 MNHEY and CDR2 SVGEGT. This CDR3 is 14 amino acids long. V shed 4 bases and J shed 5 bases, with 14 bases lying between them. The CDR3 loop is CASSLATDLYGYTF. Partial CDR3 DNA: TGTGCCAGCAGTTTGGCGACAGACTTGTATGGC.

As to this clone: The read gets to within 3 residues of the CDR3 end, and the germline J gene fills in the rest. The chain joins TRBV5-1 to TRBJ1-6; maybe TRBD1 (6 bases). Trimming took 1 base from V and 10 from J, leaving 12 bases between them. This CDR3 has 14 amino acids. Germline CDR1 and CDR2: SGHRS and YFSETQ. The covered CDR3 bases are TGCGCCAGCAGCTTGCCGGGGGGCCGGTCACCC. It is translated as CASSLPGGRSP. In full, the CDR3 is CASSLPGGRSPLHF. The full variable domain, with the rest looked up from reference TRBV5-1 and TRBJ1-6, is KAGVTQTPRYLIKTRGQQVTLSCSPISGHRSVSWYQQTPGQGLQFLFEYFSETQRNKGNFPGRFSGRQFSNSRSEMNVSTLELGDSALYLCASSLPGGRSPLHFGNGTRLTVT.

For this clone: The read terminates 3 residues before the CDR3 end, so the remaining end is supplied by the germline J gene. The gene calls are TRBV20-1 and TRBJ1-1; TRBD1 might be the D (6 bases). Germline loops: CDR1 DFQATT, CDR2 SNEGSKA (reference sequence). V was pared by 2 bases and J by 5 bases, with 21 bases between. This CDR3 comprises 16 residues. CDR3 amino acids: CSARFFFRGGGTEAFF. The sequenced CDR3 bases are TGCAGTGCTAGATTTTTCTTTAGGGGGGGAGGAACTGAA.

On this clone itself: The CDR3 extends 3 residues past the end of the read, so its final part is completed from the germline J gene. The V gene is TRBV6-2 or TRBV6-3, the J gene TRBJ1-6, with a weak D call TRBD1 (6 bases). From germline, CDR1 is MNHEY and CDR2 SVGEGT. The CDR3 covers 15 residues. V was clipped by 7 bases and J by 7 bases, with 17 bases between them. The CDR3 bases that were read are TGTGCCAGCACGGGTGATGGACAGTGGAATTCACCC. It codes for CASTGDGQWNSP. The CDR3 in its entirety is CASTGDGQWNSPLHF.

Worth noting for this clone: Read sequence stops 3 residues before the CDR3 end, and the germline J gene provides the missing end. This chain links TRBV28 with TRBJ1-5, with a tentative D call TRBD1 (6 bases). CDR1 is MDHEN, CDR2 SYDVKM, per germline. V lost 4 bases to trimming and J lost 4 bases, with 17 bases between them. The CDR3 consists of 16 residues. The CDR3 bases that were read are TGTGCCAGCAGTTCCGTGGACAGTTTCCCTAATCAGCCC. It specifies CASSSVDSFPNQP. The entire CDR3 reads CASSSVDSFPNQPQHF.